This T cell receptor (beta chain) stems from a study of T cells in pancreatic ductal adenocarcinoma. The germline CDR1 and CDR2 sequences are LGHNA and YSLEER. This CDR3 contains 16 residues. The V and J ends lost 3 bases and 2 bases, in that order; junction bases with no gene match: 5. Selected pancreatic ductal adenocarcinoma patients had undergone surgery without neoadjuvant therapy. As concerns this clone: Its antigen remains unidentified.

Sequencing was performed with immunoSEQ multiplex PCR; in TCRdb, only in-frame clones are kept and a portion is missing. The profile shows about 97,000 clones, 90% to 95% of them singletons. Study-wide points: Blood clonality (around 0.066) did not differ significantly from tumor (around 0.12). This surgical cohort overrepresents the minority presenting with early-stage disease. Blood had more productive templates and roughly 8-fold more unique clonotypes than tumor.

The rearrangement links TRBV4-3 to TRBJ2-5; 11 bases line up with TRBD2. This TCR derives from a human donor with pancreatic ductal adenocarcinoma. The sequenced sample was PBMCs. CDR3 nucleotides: TGCGCCAGCAGCCAGGGACTAGCGGAACTGCAAGAGACCCAGTACTTC. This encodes CASSQGLAELQETQYF.